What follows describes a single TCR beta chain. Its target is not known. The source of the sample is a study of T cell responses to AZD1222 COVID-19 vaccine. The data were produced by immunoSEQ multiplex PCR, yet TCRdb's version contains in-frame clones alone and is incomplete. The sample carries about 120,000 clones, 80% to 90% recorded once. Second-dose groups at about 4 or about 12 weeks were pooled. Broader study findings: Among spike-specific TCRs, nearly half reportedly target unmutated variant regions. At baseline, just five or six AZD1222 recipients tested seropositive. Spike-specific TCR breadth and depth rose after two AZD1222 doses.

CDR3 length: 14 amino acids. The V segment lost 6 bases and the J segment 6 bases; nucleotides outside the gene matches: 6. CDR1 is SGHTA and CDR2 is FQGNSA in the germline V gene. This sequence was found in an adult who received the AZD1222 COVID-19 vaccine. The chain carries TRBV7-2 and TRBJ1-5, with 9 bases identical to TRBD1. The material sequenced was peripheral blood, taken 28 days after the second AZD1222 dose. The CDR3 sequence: CASSSGTGFQPQHF. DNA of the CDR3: TGTGCCAGCAGTTCCGGGACAGGGTTTCAGCCCCAGCATTTT.